Described below is a single T cell receptor (beta chain) sequence and its context. Its specificity is unknown. This specimen belongs to a study of T cells expressing NK-cell markers. Overall study: Sorted CD3+CD56+NKG2C+, CD3+CD56+NKG2C- and CD3+CD56-NKG2C+ T cells supplied TCR beta repertoires.

TCRdb re-called the 5' RACE reads and gives one entry per CDR3 protein, without DNA. The sample totals about 160,000 distinct CDR3 sequences. Study-level points and caveats: Specificity for HCMV among expanded NKG2C+ T cell clones was not established.

Sequencing used blood T cells: a sorted CD56 or NKG2C T cell subset, CD4+ or CD8+ T cells, or bulk PBMC T cells (not recorded which). This TCR derives from a woman between 18 and 69 years old in good health.

The CDR3 reads CASSYSQGASPLHF. The genes are TRBV6-5 and TRBJ1-6; with no DNA, the TCRdb D assignment of TRBD1 cannot be verified. The CDR3 loop spans 14 amino acids. Germline values: CDR1 MNHEY, CDR2 SVGAGI.